Given below is one T cell receptor (beta chain) in context. Its specificity is not known. Assay: immunoSEQ multiplex PCR; the TCRdb copy retains only in-frame clones and omits some. The data show 150,000 to 200,000 clones, approximately 91% seen once. This entry is derived from a study of T cell responses to AZD1222 COVID-19 vaccine. Whole-study results and caveats: Regions left unmutated in variants are reportedly the target of nearly half of spike-specific TCRs. Most donors were white British, females outnumbered males, and clonal diversity was possibly underestimated. The study sampled repertoires only after the peak T cell response.

The V gene end was trimmed by 4 bases and the J gene end by 4 bases; junction bases not matched to a gene: 9. The CDR3 is 16 amino acids. Germline V lookup: CDR1 SGHAT, CDR2 FQNNGV. The sequence was obtained from an adult in good health. The specimen comprised peripheral blood, sampled on day 0 of AZD1222 vaccination. The V gene is TRBV11-2, the J gene TRBJ2-4; 8 bases are shared with TRBD1. The CDR3, as DNA: TGTGCCAGCAGCTCCTCTGCGGGACAGGAGAAAAACATTCAGTACTTC. Protein: CASSSSAGQEKNIQYF.